The clone carrying this T cell receptor beta chain was counted once. Its cognate antigen is unknown. This sample stems from a study of beta chain features in type 1 diabetes. The study reverse transcribed the entire isolated RNA, so it sequenced expressed TCRB transcripts. The repertoire was sequenced with immunoSEQ multiplex PCR; TCRdb's copy has only in-frame clones and lacks some. Here the sample spans about 170,000 clones, almost 8% being singletons. The CDR3 has 11 amino acids. V dropped 5 bases and J dropped 6 bases, with 10 bases sitting between them. Germline CDR1 reads DFQATT; CDR2 reads SNEGSKA (reference sequence). Study observations and caveats: A moderate, significant TCRB CDR3 shortening appeared in type 1 diabetes across four CD4+ subsets.

This chain uses TRBV20-1 with TRBJ1-2, with a tentative D call TRBD1 (6 bases). The sample taken for sequencing was central memory CD4+ T cells from blood. The clonotype was recovered from a man younger than 35 with type 1 diabetes. The CDR3 DNA reads TGCAGTGCTGGGGGCAGGGATGGCTACACCTTC. This sequence encodes CSAGGRDGYTF.